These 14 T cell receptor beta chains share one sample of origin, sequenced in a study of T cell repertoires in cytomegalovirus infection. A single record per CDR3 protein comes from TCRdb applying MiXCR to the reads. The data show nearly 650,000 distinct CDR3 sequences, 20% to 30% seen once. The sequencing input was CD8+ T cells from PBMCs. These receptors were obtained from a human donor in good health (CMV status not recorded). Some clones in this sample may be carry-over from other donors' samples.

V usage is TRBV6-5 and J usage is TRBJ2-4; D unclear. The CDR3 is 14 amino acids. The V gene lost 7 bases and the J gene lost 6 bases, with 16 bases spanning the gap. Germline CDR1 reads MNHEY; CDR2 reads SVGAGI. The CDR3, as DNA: TGTGCCAGCACCCCCACACCAAGCATAAACATTCAGTACTTC. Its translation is CASTPTPSINIQYF.

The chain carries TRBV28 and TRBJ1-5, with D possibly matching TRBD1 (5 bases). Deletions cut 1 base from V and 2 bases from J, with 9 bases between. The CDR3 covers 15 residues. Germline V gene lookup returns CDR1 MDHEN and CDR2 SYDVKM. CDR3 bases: TGTGCCAGCAGTTTATCCATACAGGGCAATCAGCCCCAGCATTTT. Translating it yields CASSLSIQGNQPQHF. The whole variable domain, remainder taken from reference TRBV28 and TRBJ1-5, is DVKVTQSSRYLVKRTGEKVFLECVQDMDHENMFWYRQDPGLGLRLIYFSYDVKMKEKGDIPEGYSVSREKKERFSLILESASTNQTSMYLCASSLSIQGNQPQHFGDGTRLSIL.

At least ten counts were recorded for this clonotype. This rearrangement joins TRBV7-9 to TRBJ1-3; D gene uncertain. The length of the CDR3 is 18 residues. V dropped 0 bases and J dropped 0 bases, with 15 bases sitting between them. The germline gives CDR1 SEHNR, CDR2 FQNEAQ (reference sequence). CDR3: CASSLALKQPSSGNTIYF. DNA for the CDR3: TGTGCCAGCAGCTTAGCGCTAAAACAGCCCAGCTCTGGAAACACCATATATTTT.

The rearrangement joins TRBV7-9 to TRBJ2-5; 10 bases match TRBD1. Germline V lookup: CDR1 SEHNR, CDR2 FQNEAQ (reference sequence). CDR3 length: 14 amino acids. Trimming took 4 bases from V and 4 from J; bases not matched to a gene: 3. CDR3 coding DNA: TGTGCCAGCAGCTCCGACAGGGGGCCAGAGACCCAGTACTTC. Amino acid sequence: CASSSDRGPETQYF.

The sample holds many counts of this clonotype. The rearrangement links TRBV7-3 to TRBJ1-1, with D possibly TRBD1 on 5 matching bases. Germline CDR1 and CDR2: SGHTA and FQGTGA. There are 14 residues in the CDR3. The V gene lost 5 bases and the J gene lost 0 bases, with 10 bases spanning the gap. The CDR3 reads CASSLDSMNTEAFF. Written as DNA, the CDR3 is TGTGCCAGCAGCCTAGACAGTATGAACACTGAAGCTTTCTTT. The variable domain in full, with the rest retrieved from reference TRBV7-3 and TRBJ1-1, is GAGVSQTPSNKVTEKGKYVELRCDPISGHTALYWYRQSLGQGPEFLIYFQGTGAADDSGLPNDRFFAVRPEGSVSTLKIQRTERGDSAVYLCASSLDSMNTEAFFGQGTRLTVV.

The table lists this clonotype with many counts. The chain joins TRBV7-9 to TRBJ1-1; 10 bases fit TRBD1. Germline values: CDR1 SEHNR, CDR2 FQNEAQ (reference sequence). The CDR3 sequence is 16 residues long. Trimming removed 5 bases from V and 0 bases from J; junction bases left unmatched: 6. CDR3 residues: CASSERQGAVNTEAFF. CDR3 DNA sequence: TGTGCCAGCAGCGAGAGACAGGGGGCGGTGAACACTGAAGCTTTCTTT.

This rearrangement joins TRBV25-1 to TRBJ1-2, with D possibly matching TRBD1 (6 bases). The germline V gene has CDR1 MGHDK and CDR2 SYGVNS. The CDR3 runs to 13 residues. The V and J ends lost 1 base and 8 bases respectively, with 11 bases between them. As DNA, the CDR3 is TGTGCCAGCAGTGAATCGGGGGCACCGGGCTACACCTTC. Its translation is CASSESGAPGYTF.

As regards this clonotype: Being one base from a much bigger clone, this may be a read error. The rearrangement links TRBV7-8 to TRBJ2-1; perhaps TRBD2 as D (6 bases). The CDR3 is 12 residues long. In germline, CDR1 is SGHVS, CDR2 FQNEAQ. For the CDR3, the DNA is TGTGTCAGCAGCACCCTAAGCGGGGAGCAGTTCTTC. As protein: CVSSTLSGEQFF.

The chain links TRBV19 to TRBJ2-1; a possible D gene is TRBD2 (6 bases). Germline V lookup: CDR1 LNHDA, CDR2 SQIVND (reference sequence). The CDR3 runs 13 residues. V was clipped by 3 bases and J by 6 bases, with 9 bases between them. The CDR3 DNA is TGTGCCAGTAGTATCAGCGGGTCCAATGAGCAGTTCTTC. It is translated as CASSISGSNEQFF.

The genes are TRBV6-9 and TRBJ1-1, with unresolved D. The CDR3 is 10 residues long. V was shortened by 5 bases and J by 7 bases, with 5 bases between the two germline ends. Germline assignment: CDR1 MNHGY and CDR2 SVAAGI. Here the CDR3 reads CASSRIEAFF. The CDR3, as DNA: TGTGCCAGCAGTCGGATTGAAGCTTTCTTT.

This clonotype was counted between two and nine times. The CDR3 loop is CSAEPRESYGYTF. For the CDR3, the DNA is TGCAGTGCGGAGCCCAGGGAATCCTATGGCTACACCTTC. The chain employs TRBV20-1 and TRBJ1-2; D might be TRBD1 (5 bases). CDR1 is DFQATT, CDR2 SNEGSKA, per germline (reference sequence). The V end lost 6 bases, the J end lost 4 bases, and 15 bases lay between the germline ends. The CDR3 covers 13 residues.

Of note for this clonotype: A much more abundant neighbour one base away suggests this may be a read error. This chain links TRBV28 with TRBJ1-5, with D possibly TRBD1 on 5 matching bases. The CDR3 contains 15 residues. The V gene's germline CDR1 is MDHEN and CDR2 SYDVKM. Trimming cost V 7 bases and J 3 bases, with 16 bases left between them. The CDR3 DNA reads TGTGCCAGCACTAAAAGGGGATCTGACAATCAGCCCCAGCATTTT. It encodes CASTKRGSDNQPQHF.

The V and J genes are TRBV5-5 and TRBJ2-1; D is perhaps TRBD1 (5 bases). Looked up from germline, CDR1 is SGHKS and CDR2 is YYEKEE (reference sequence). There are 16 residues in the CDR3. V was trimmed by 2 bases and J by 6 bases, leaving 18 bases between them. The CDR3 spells CASSLPGQSVVNEQFF. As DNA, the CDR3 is TGTGCCAGCAGCTTACCAGGGCAGTCGGTCGTCAATGAGCAGTTCTTC.

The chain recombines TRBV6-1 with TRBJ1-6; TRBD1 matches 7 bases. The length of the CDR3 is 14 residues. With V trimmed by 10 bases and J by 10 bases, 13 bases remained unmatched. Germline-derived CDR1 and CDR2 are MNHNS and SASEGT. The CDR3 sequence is CANMATGRGSPLHF. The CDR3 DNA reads TGTGCCAACATGGCGACAGGGAGGGGATCACCCCTCCACTTT.